The T cell receptor beta chain described here comes from a study of shared clonotypes between healthy human individuals. Donors comprised healthy HIV-negative adults lacking recent acute infections or vaccinations. The ends were cut back, 7 bases at V and 1 base at J, with 16 bases in the middle. Germline loops: CDR1 SQVTM, CDR2 ANQGSEA. This CDR3 is built from 14 residues. Each cell subset's genomic DNA was divided evenly among several immunoSEQ plates. Unsorted PBMC DNA went through sequencing on ten immunoSEQ deep assay plates. TCRdb keeps only in-frame clones here, not all; method: immunoSEQ multiplex PCR. This table has roughly 510,000 clones, almost 80% appearing once.

This clonotype was sampled from a woman in her 40s in good health. Some clones in this sample may be carry-over from other donors' samples. This chain uses TRBV29-1 with TRBJ1-1, with TRBD1 as a possible D gene (6 bases). Sequences were obtained from PBMCs. The DNA of the CDR3 is TGCAGCGCCTCGGGGGGGCAGGGGAACACTGAAGCTTTCTTT. Translation: CSASGGQGNTEAFF. Together with reference TRBV29-1 and TRBJ1-1, the CDR3 gives the full variable domain: SAVISQKPSRDICQRGTSLTIQCQVDSQVTMMFWYRQQPGQSLTLIATANQGSEATYESGFVIDKFPISRPNLTFSTLTVSNMSPEDSSIYLCSASGGQGNTEAFFGQGTRLTVV.